This TCR beta chain was identified during a study of T cell responses to AZD1222 COVID-19 vaccine. TCRdb keeps only in-frame clones here, not all; method: immunoSEQ multiplex PCR. This table has about 57,000 clones, approximately 84% appearing once. As concerns this clone: Its antigen is still unknown.

Regarding the study as a whole: CD4 TCRs covered the whole spike, strongest at regions 160-218 and 743-854.

The sample consisted of peripheral blood, taken on day 0 of AZD1222 vaccination. This receptor was taken from an adult in good health.

The CDR3 spells CASARATFESSAFF. CDR3 sequence (DNA): TGCGCCAGCGCCAGAGCAACTTTCGAGTCCTCAGCTTTCTTT. The rearrangement links TRBV4-1 to TRBJ1-1; D is unresolved. Germline CDR1 reads MGHRA; CDR2 reads YSYEKL. V gave up 8 bases and J gave up 10 bases, with 23 bases separating them. The CDR3 spans 14 residues.